This T cell receptor (beta chain) appears in the sequencing data of a study of T cell repertoires in cytomegalovirus infection. This clonotype has just a few counts. One end of the junction does not line up with germline, which may come from a read error. TCRdb re-called the reads with MiXCR, one entry per CDR3 protein. The table includes around 180,000 distinct CDR3 sequences, approximately 28% detected once. The CDR3 totals 11 residues. Germline loops: CDR1 SGHDT, CDR2 YYEEEE. This receptor was taken from a human donor in good health (CMV status not recorded). Some clones in this sample may be carry-over from other donors' samples. Material for sequencing was PBMCs. V gene TRBV5-6 combines with J gene TRBJ1-1; D is undetermined. For the CDR3, the DNA is TGTGCCAGCAGCTTGGGACCGGAGGAAGGCTTT. Its translation is CASSLGPEEGF.